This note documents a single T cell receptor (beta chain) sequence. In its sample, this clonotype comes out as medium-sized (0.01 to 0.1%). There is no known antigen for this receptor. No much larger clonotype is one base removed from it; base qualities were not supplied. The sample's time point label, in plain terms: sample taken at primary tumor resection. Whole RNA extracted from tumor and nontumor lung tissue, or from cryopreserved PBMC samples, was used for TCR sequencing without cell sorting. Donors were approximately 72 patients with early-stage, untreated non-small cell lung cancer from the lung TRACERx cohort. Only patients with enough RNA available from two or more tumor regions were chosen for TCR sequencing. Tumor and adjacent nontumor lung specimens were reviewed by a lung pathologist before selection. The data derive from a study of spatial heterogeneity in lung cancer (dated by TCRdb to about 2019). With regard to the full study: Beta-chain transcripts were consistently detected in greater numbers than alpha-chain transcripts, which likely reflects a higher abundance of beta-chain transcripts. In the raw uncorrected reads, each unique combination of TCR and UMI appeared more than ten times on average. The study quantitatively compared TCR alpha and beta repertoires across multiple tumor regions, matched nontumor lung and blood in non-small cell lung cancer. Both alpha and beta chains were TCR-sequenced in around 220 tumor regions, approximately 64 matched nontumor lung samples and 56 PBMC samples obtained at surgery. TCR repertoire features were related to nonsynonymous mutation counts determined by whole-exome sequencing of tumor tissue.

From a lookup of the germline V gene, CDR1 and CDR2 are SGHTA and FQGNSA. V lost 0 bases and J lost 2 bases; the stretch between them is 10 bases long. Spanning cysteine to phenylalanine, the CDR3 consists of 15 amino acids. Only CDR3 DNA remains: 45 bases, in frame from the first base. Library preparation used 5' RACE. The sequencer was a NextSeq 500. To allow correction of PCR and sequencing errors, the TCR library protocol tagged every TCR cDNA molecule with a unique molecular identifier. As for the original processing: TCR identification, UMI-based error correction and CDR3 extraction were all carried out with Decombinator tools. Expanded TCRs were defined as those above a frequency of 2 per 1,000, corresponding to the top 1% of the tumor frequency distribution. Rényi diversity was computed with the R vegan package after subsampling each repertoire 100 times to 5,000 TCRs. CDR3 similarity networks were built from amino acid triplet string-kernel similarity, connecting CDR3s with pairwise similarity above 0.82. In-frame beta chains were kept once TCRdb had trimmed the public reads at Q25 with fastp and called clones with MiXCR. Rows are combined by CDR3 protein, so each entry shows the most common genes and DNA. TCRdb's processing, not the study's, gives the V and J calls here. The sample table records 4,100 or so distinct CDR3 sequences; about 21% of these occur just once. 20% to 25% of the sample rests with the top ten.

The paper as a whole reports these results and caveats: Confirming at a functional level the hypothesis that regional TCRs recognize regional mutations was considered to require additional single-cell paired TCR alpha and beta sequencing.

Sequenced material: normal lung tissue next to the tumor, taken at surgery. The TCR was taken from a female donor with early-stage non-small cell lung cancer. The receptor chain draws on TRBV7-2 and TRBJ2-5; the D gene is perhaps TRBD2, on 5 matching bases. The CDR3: CASSLAGSQQETQYF. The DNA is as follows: TGTGCCAGCAGCTTAGCGGGGAGCCAGCAAGAGACCCAGTACTTC. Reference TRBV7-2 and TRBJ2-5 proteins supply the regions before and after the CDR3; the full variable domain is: GAGVSQSPSNKVTEKGKDVELRCDPISGHTALYWYRQSLGQGLEFLIYFQGNSAPDKSGLPSDRFSAERTGGSVSTLTIQRTQQEDSAVYLCASSLAGSQQETQYFGPGTRLLVL.